The 29 T cell receptor beta chains given below trace back to one sample, sequenced in a study of T-cell memory formation after mild COVID-19. TCRdb re-analysed the 5' RACE reads in MiXCR, keeping a single row per CDR3 protein. The data hold some 310,000 distinct CDR3 sequences, with approximately 22% observed a single time. The specimen was PBMCs or a T cell subset sorted from them (not recorded which). The receptors derive from a man younger than 35 who had mild COVID-19 (a few samples of this study predate the infection). Cell type and time point are not known.

The chain uses TRBV9 and TRBJ2-2, with D possibly TRBD2 on 5 matching bases. V was trimmed by 4 bases and J by 7 bases, leaving 17 bases between them. Germline V gene sequence: CDR1 SGDLS, CDR2 YYNGEE. There are 15 residues in the CDR3. The CDR3, as DNA: TGTGCCAGCAGCCCCCTCGGGCGCCGGGGCGGGGAGCTGTTTTTT. Its protein product is CASSPLGRRGGELFF.

This clonotype has only a few counts. V gene TRBV7-2 combines with J gene TRBJ1-1, with D possibly TRBD1 on 6 matching bases. CDR3 size: 14 residues. The V gene's germline CDR1 is SGHTA and CDR2 FQGNSA. The V end lost 1 base, the J end lost 11 bases, and 17 bases lay between the germline ends. In DNA form, the CDR3 reads TGTGCCAGCAGCTTAGTAGGGGCAGGGGCGTTCGCTTTCTTT. This encodes CASSLVGAGAFAFF.

The CDR3 loop reads CASRSGVHEQFF. The DNA of the CDR3 is TGTGCCAGCCGTTCAGGAGTCCATGAGCAGTTCTTC. The V and J genes are TRBV7-9 and TRBJ2-1; D remains ambiguous. Trimming pared 8 bases from V and 8 bases from J, leaving 13 bases between. CDR3 length: 12 amino acids. Germline V gene lookup returns CDR1 SEHNR and CDR2 FQNEAQ (reference sequence). The entire variable domain, with the rest obtained from reference TRBV7-9 and TRBJ2-1, is as follows: DTGVSQNPRHKITKRGQNVTFRCDPISEHNRLYWYRQTLGQGPEFLTYFQNEAQLEKSRLLSDRFSAERPKGSFSTLEIQRTEQGDSAMYLCASRSGVHEQFFGPGTRLTVL.

V is TRBV29-1 and J is TRBJ2-2; D uncertain. Trimming took 6 bases from V and 2 from J, leaving 10 bases between them. The CDR3 is 13 amino acids. Per germline, CDR1 SQVTM and CDR2 ANQGSEA. CDR3 DNA sequence: TGCAGCGTCGTGGGAAGTAACACCGGGGAGCTGTTTTTT. Its protein product is CSVVGSNTGELFF.

This clonotype turned up a few times. CDR3 DNA sequence: TGTGCCAGCAGTAAGACGGGGATAAGGACCCAGTACTTC. Protein: CASSKTGIRTQYF. The J gene is TRBJ2-5, the V gene TRBV6-5; perhaps TRBD2 as D (5 bases). V was trimmed by 5 bases and J by 7 bases, leaving 14 bases between them. The CDR3 is made up of 13 amino acids. Germline V gives CDR1 MNHEY, CDR2 SVGAGI.

The chain links TRBV3-1 to TRBJ2-3, with 7 bases fitting TRBD2. There are 16 residues in the CDR3. Germline V gives CDR1 LGHDT, CDR2 YNNKEL (reference sequence). V trimming: 1 base; J trimming: 1 base; junction bases outside the gene matches: 5. CDR3 region: CASSQVGLGGTDTQYF. CDR3 nucleotide sequence: TGTGCCAGCAGCCAAGTCGGACTAGGAGGCACAGATACGCAGTATTTT.

This clonotype showed up just a few times. Here the CDR3 reads CASSFFSGETYEQYF. CDR3 in DNA: TGTGCCAGCAGCTTTTTTTCCGGGGAGACCTACGAGCAGTACTTC. The chain couples TRBV11-2 to TRBJ2-7; the D gene is possibly TRBD2 (5 bases). The germline V gene has CDR1 SGHAT and CDR2 FQNNGV. V lost 3 bases and J 2 bases, leaving 14 bases between the germline ends. The CDR3 is made up of 15 amino acids.

This chain connects TRBV7-2 to TRBJ2-1; no definite D call. V was shortened by 11 bases and J by 10 bases, with 18 bases between the two germline ends. The CDR3 is 12 amino acids. The germline gives CDR1 SGHTA, CDR2 FQGNSA. CDR3 in amino acids: CAGSGPQAEQFF. The CDR3 DNA sequence: TGTGCCGGATCCGGGCCCCAGGCCGAGCAGTTCTTC.

The chain combines TRBV29-1 with TRBJ1-1; D is ambiguous. This CDR3 has 13 amino acids. Trimming took off 7 bases at V and 1 base at J, with 13 bases between the two ends. Germline V gene data show CDR1 as SQVTM and CDR2 as ANQGSEA. In DNA, the CDR3 is TGCAGCGCAGCCGGGAGTAGGAACACTGAAGCTTTCTTT. Its translation: CSAAGSRNTEAFF.

This clonotype was picked up a small number of times. The V call is TRBV7-2, the J call TRBJ1-6; D perhaps matches TRBD1 (6 bases). V lost 4 bases and J lost 11, with 21 bases in between. This CDR3 is built from 16 residues. From germline, CDR1 is SGHTA and CDR2 FQGNSA. CDR3 region: CASSSTLDRRTAPLHF. CDR3 DNA sequence: TGTGCCAGCAGCTCGACCTTGGACAGACGGACGGCACCCCTCCACTTT. The complete variable domain, with remaining parts taken from reference TRBV7-2 and TRBJ1-6, reads GAGVSQSPSNKVTEKGKDVELRCDPISGHTALYWYRQSLGQGLEFLIYFQGNSAPDKSGLPSDRFSAERTGGSVSTLTIQRTQQEDSAVYLCASSSTLDRRTAPLHFGNGTRLTVT.

There are a few counts of this clonotype. The V call is TRBV20-1, the J call TRBJ1-6; D is unresolved. CDR1 and CDR2 (germline): DFQATT, SNEGSKA (reference sequence). Trimming left V 4 bases short and J 10 bases short, with 14 bases between. This CDR3 region has 13 residues. The chain's CDR3 is CSAIVEGGSPLHF. The DNA for the CDR3 is TGCAGTGCTATTGTGGAGGGAGGGTCACCCCTCCACTTT.

This clonotype was detected only a few times. The chain has TRBV9 and TRBJ2-5, with 11 bases aligning to TRBD2. CDR1 and CDR2 (germline): SGDLS, YYNGEE. This CDR3 spans 18 amino acids. Losses at the gene ends were 0 bases for V and 1 base for J; bases not matched to a gene: 8. In DNA, the CDR3 is TGTGCCAGCAGCGTAGCTACTTCTAGCGGGGGGCTCCAAGAGACCCAGTACTTC. Amino acids: CASSVATSSGGLQETQYF.

This clonotype was observed at least ten times. The genes are TRBV10-3 and TRBJ2-1, with 10 bases identical to TRBD1. J lost 5 bases, V lost 3 bases, and 4 bases had no gene match. The CDR3 has 15 amino acids. The germline CDR1 and CDR2 sequences are ENHRY and SYGVKD. CDR3 residues: CAISDAGTGDNEQFF. CDR3 bases: TGTGCCATCAGTGACGCCGGGACAGGGGACAATGAGCAGTTCTTC.

The chain combines TRBV11-2 with TRBJ1-2, with D possibly being TRBD1 (5 bases). The V and J ends lost 5 bases and 4 bases respectively, with 11 bases between them. CDR1 and CDR2 from the germline V gene are SGHAT and FQNNGV. The CDR3 runs 13 residues. Here the CDR3 DNA reads TGTGCCAGCAGCATGGGGGGGTTCTATGGCTACACCTTC. It encodes CASSMGGFYGYTF.

The rearrangement links TRBV29-1 to TRBJ2-3; 8 nucleotides line up with TRBD2. Germline assignment: CDR1 SQVTM and CDR2 ANQGSEA. This CDR3 has 15 amino acids. The ends lost 7 bases at V and 5 bases at J; junction bases unmatched: 14. In DNA, the CDR3 is TGCAGCGCCGTTCCGGGACTAGGTCATAGAGATACGCAGTATTTT. Translating gives CSAVPGLGHRDTQYF.

In its sample, this clonotype was seen many times. V gene TRBV7-6 combines with J gene TRBJ2-5; tentative D call: TRBD2 (6 bases). CDR1 and CDR2 (germline): SGHVS, FNYEAQ. This CDR3 comprises 15 residues. The V end was cut by 6 bases, the J end by 2 bases, with 16 bases between. CDR3 region: CASSPRPGRQETQYF. CDR3 nucleotide sequence: TGTGCCAGCAGTCCTCGCCCAGGGAGGCAAGAGACCCAGTACTTC.

The rearrangement uses TRBV6-2 or TRBV6-3 and TRBJ2-2, with 10 positions matching TRBD2. The length of the CDR3 is 17 residues. Germline lookup yields CDR1 MNHEY and CDR2 SVGEGT. V shed 5 bases, J shed 3 bases, and the junction held 9 bases outside the gene matches. CDR3: CASSPLPGLAYTGELFF. Written as DNA, the CDR3 is TGTGCCAGCAGTCCGCTTCCGGGACTAGCGTACACCGGGGAGCTGTTTTTT.

This clonotype has just a few counts. V and J are TRBV12-3 or TRBV12-4 and TRBJ2-6; D is undetermined. Trimming removed 6 bases at V and 0 bases at J, with 12 bases between. The CDR3 totals 16 residues. CDR3 region: CASSPGGSSGANVLTF. The DNA of the CDR3 is TGTGCCAGCAGCCCAGGCGGAAGCTCTGGGGCCAACGTCCTGACTTTC.

In its sample, this clonotype was seen a few times. The chain recombines TRBV4-3 with TRBJ2-7, with TRBD1 matching 8 bases. Germline CDR1 is LGHNA and CDR2 is YSLEER. J was trimmed by 2 bases and V by 0 bases; bases with no gene match: 3. The CDR3 is made up of 15 amino acids. This chain's CDR3 is CASSQEGTGPYEQYF. In DNA form, the CDR3 reads TGCGCCAGCAGCCAAGAGGGGACAGGCCCCTACGAGCAGTACTTC.

The table lists this clonotype with many counts. J is TRBJ2-3 and V is TRBV20-1; tentative D call: TRBD1 (5 bases). V lost 5 bases and J 0 bases, leaving 12 bases between the germline ends. Germline V lookup: CDR1 DFQATT, CDR2 SNEGSKA (reference sequence). This CDR3 is 14 amino acids long. The DNA for the CDR3 is TGCAGTGCTGTAGAAGGGGCGAGCACAGATACGCAGTATTTT. Amino acids: CSAVEGASTDTQYF.

This clonotype was observed many times. The chain carries TRBV7-9 and TRBJ1-1; TRBD1 is a possible D gene (5 bases). Per germline, CDR1 SEHNR and CDR2 FQNEAQ (reference sequence). Trimming took off 1 base at V and 4 bases at J, with 10 bases between the two ends. The CDR3 length is 14 residues. The CDR3 bases are TGTGCCAGCAGCTTAGTCGAGGGGATCACTGAAGCTTTCTTT. It codes for CASSLVEGITEAFF.

This rearrangement joins TRBV15 to TRBJ1-3; tentative D call: TRBD1 (5 bases). With 4 bases removed from V and 4 bases from J, the gap between germline ends came to 20 bases. The CDR3 sequence is 17 residues long. Germline loops: CDR1 LNHNV, CDR2 YYDKDF (reference sequence). The CDR3 protein is CATSMLGRSGQGNTIYF. The CDR3 region has the DNA TGTGCCACCAGCATGTTGGGACGGTCAGGACAAGGAAACACCATATATTTT.

This clonotype was seen more than once but under ten times. The chain links TRBV25-1 to TRBJ1-4, with 7 positions matching TRBD1. Germline CDR1 MGHDK, CDR2 SYGVNS. V lost 10 bases, J lost 5 bases, and 10 bases stayed unmatched. This CDR3 is 14 amino acids long. The CDR3 DNA follows: TGTGCCACCGGACCGGGACAGCGAAATGAAAAACTGTTTTTT. This encodes CATGPGQRNEKLFF.

The chain recombines TRBV29-1 with TRBJ2-3, with 7 bases fitting TRBD1. Trimming cost V 5 bases and J 4 bases; bases outside gene matches: 3. Germline CDR1 SQVTM, CDR2 ANQGSEA. The CDR3 totals 12 residues. The CDR3 region is CSVPQGADTQYF. The CDR3 DNA reads as TGCAGCGTTCCGCAGGGGGCAGATACGCAGTATTTT.

V gene TRBV4-1 combines with J gene TRBJ2-3, with D unclear. The ends were cut back, 1 base at V and 4 bases at J, with 12 bases in the middle. CDR3 length: 15 residues. Per the germline V gene, CDR1 is MGHRA and CDR2 is YSYEKL. CDR3 loop: CASSQGLGSADTQYF. The DNA of the CDR3 is TGCGCCAGCAGCCAAGGTTTGGGGTCGGCAGATACGCAGTATTTT.

This clonotype was counted between two and nine times. This chain uses TRBV6-2 or TRBV6-3 with TRBJ2-2; 7 nucleotides match TRBD2. Germline lookup yields CDR1 MNHEY and CDR2 SVGEGT. V shed 4 bases and J 1 base; nucleotides not matched to a gene: 6. This CDR3 has 16 residues. CDR3 amino acids: CASSSLADMNTGELFF. The DNA for the CDR3 is TGTGCCAGCAGTTCCCTAGCGGATATGAACACCGGGGAGCTGTTTTTT.

This clonotype was detected only once. The CDR3 loop is CASSLTGGLNTEAFF. The DNA of the CDR3 is TGTGCCAGCAGCTTGACAGGGGGGCTGAACACTGAAGCTTTCTTT. The V and J genes are TRBV7-2 and TRBJ1-1; 9 nucleotides align to TRBD1. Trimming cost V 3 bases and J 0 bases; bases outside gene matches: 2. The length of the CDR3 is 15 residues. The germline CDR1 and CDR2 sequences are SGHTA and FQGNSA.

This clonotype was counted between two and nine times. V gene TRBV6-5 combines with J gene TRBJ2-5; D possibly matches TRBD1 or TRBD2 (7 bases each). The germline V gene has CDR1 MNHEY and CDR2 SVGAGI. This CDR3 has 14 residues. Trimming stripped 0 bases from V and 7 bases from J, with 12 bases between. CDR3 region: CASSYSGGDRTQYF. The CDR3, as DNA: TGTGCCAGCAGTTACTCGGGAGGGGACAGGACCCAGTACTTC.

This clonotype has more than one count but fewer than ten. This chain joins TRBV10-3 and TRBJ1-2; D is unresolved. The CDR3 runs 14 residues. Germline-derived CDR1 and CDR2 are ENHRY and SYGVKD. With 3 bases removed from V and 6 bases from J, the gap between germline ends came to 14 bases. In DNA form, the CDR3 reads TGTGCCATCAGTGACCAACTGGGGAAAAATGGCTACACCTTC. Protein: CAISDQLGKNGYTF.